The rows below give T cell receptor beta chains drawn from one sample of a study of blood T cell repertoires in COVID-19. Profiling relied on immunoSEQ multiplex PCR, and the TCRdb table lists in-frame clones only, not all of them. The sample records about 12,000 clones, approximately 80% being singletons. Source material: peripheral blood. Receptors were obtained from an elderly man with acute or convalescent COVID-19. CDR3s include the opening cysteine and the closing phenylalanine or tryptophan. D genes are given only for firm matches. Expanded clones get a size class; other rows say once, few or many, or leave the size out.

V gene: TRBV6-1
J gene: TRBJ2-6
D gene: NA
clone size: once
CDR3 DNA: TGTGCCAGCAGTGAAGCCCGGGGGACTTCTGGGGCCAACGTCCTGACTTTC
CDR3 protein: CASSEARGTSGANVLTF

V gene: TRBV28
J gene: TRBJ2-7
D gene: TRBD1
clone size: NA
CDR3 DNA: TGTGCCAGCAGTTTATGGGACAGGTACCACGAGCAGTACTTC
CDR3 protein: CASSLWDRYHEQYF

V gene: TRBV7-6
J gene: TRBJ2-7
D gene: NA
clone size: NA
CDR3 DNA: TGTGCCAGCAGCCTGAATGCCTGGGGAGGCAACGAGCAGTACTTC
CDR3 protein: CASSLNAWGGNEQYF

V gene: TRBV14
J gene: TRBJ2-6
D gene: TRBD1
clone size: NA
CDR3 DNA: TGTGCCAGCAGCAAGACAGGGGGCTCTGGGGCCAACGTCCTGACTTTC
CDR3 protein: CASSKTGGSGANVLTF

V gene: TRBV12-3/TRBV12-4
J gene: TRBJ1-1
D gene: NA
clone size: NA
CDR3 DNA: TGTGCCAGTCAGCGGGGAGGGACAACTGAAGCTTTCTTT
CDR3 protein: CASQRGGTTEAFF

V gene: TRBV12-3/TRBV12-4
J gene: TRBJ1-4
D gene: NA
clone size: NA
CDR3 DNA: TGTGCCAGCAGCAGGACAGTTAATGAAAAACTGTTTTTT
CDR3 protein: CASSRTVNEKLFF

V gene: TRBV6-4
J gene: TRBJ1-2
D gene: NA
clone size: NA
CDR3 DNA: TGTGCCAGCAGTGCCAAGCAGGGTACTGGCTACACCTTC
CDR3 protein: CASSAKQGTGYTF

V gene: TRBV13
J gene: TRBJ2-3
D gene: NA
clone size: NA
CDR3 DNA: TGTGCCAGCAGCCAGGACTCGGCCGATACGCAGTATTTT
CDR3 protein: CASSQDSADTQYF

V gene: TRBV5-4
J gene: TRBJ2-7
D gene: TRBD1
clone size: NA
CDR3 DNA: TGTGCCAGCAGCTTGGGGGACAGGGGAAAGGGCGAGCAGTACTTC
CDR3 protein: CASSLGDRGKGEQYF

V gene: TRBV4-2
J gene: TRBJ1-5
D gene: NA
clone size: NA
CDR3 DNA: TGTGCCAGCAGCCAAGTTGGGGGCCCTAGCAATCAGCCCCAGCATTTT
CDR3 protein: CASSQVGGPSNQPQHF

V gene: TRBV28
J gene: TRBJ2-3
D gene: TRBD1
clone size: few
CDR3 DNA: TGTGCCAGCAGTTCTCCATCGACAGGGCGGGATACGCAGTATTTT
CDR3 protein: CASSSPSTGRDTQYF

V gene: TRBV2
J gene: TRBJ1-4
D gene: NA
clone size: NA
CDR3 DNA: TGTGCCAGCAGTGCGGGAGGAAAACTGTTTTTT
CDR3 protein: CASSAGGKLFF

V gene: TRBV5-1
J gene: TRBJ1-3
D gene: NA
clone size: NA
CDR3 DNA: TGCGCCAGCAGCTCCCAGTCAGGAAACACCATATATTTT
CDR3 protein: CASSSQSGNTIYF

V gene: TRBV6-2/TRBV6-3
J gene: TRBJ1-2
D gene: NA
clone size: NA
CDR3 DNA: TGTGCCAGCAGTTACAACTCTCGGGGCAGGGAGGAGTATGGCTACACCTTC
CDR3 protein: CASSYNSRGREEYGYTF

V gene: TRBV2
J gene: TRBJ2-3
D gene: TRBD2
clone size: large
CDR3 DNA: TGTGCCAGCAGTGATATCGGTAGCGGGGGGCACACAGATACGCAGTATTTT
CDR3 protein: CASSDIGSGGHTDTQYF

V gene: TRBV11-1
J gene: TRBJ2-3
D gene: TRBD2
clone size: once
CDR3 DNA: TGTGCCAGCAGCTTTAAGCGGGAGGTCACAGATACGCAGTATTTT
CDR3 protein: CASSFKREVTDTQYF

V gene: TRBV6-6
J gene: TRBJ2-1
D gene: TRBD2
clone size: NA
CDR3 DNA: TGTGCCAGCAGTTCACGAAGACTAGCGGGGACAAATGAGCAGTTCTTC
CDR3 protein: CASSSRRLAGTNEQFF

V gene: TRBV19
J gene: TRBJ1-5
D gene: TRBD1
clone size: NA
CDR3 DNA: TGTGCCAGTAGTCAAACAGGGGGGAACCAGCCCCAGCATTTT
CDR3 protein: CASSQTGGNQPQHF

V gene: TRBV4-1
J gene: TRBJ1-2
D gene: NA
clone size: NA
CDR3 DNA: TGCGCCAGCAGCCAAGATCCAACAGGGCTCTATGGCTACACCTTC
CDR3 protein: CASSQDPTGLYGYTF

V gene: TRBV7-9
J gene: TRBJ1-1
D gene: TRBD1
clone size: NA
CDR3 DNA: TGTGCCAGCAGATGGGACAGCCGTTTAGAAGCTTTCTTT
CDR3 protein: CASRWDSRLEAFF

V gene: TRBV4-2
J gene: TRBJ2-3
D gene: TRBD2
clone size: NA
CDR3 DNA: TGTGCCAGCAGCGAATCGCGGGGGGGACGCACAGATACGCAGTATTTT
CDR3 protein: CASSESRGGRTDTQYF

V gene: TRBV10-3
J gene: TRBJ2-1
D gene: NA
clone size: NA
CDR3 DNA: TGTGCCATCAGTGGGCTAGCCGACAATGAGCAGTTCTTC
CDR3 protein: CAISGLADNEQFF

V gene: TRBV19
J gene: TRBJ1-1
D gene: NA
clone size: NA
CDR3 DNA: TGTGCCAGTAGTATAACGACAGAGAGTGAAGCTTTCTTT
CDR3 protein: CASSITTESEAFF

V gene: TRBV3-1/TRBV3-2
J gene: TRBJ2-2
D gene: NA
clone size: NA
CDR3 DNA: TGTGCCAGCAGCCAAGGAATTGGCGGAACCGCCGGGGAGCTGTTTTTT
CDR3 protein: CASSQGIGGTAGELFF

V gene: TRBV27
J gene: TRBJ2-5
D gene: TRBD2
clone size: NA
CDR3 DNA: TGTGCCAGCAGCGGGAGGGTAGGCAAAGAGACCCAGTACTTC
CDR3 protein: CASSGRVGKETQYF

V gene: TRBV18
J gene: TRBJ1-2
D gene: TRBD1
clone size: NA
CDR3 DNA: TGTGCCAGCTCACAGGGGGCTGGGGACTATGGCTACACCTTC
CDR3 protein: CASSQGAGDYGYTF

V gene: TRBV11-2
J gene: TRBJ2-3
D gene: TRBD2
clone size: few
CDR3 DNA: TGTGCCAGCAGCTTAGGCTCTCTAGCGGCCCCAGACACAGATACGCAGTATTTT
CDR3 protein: CASSLGSLAAPDTDTQYF

V gene: TRBV19
J gene: TRBJ1-5
D gene: NA
clone size: NA
CDR3 DNA: TGTGCCAGTAGTACGGGCCAGGGGAGTCAGCCCCAGCATTTT
CDR3 protein: CASSTGQGSQPQHF

V gene: TRBV25-1
J gene: TRBJ2-3
D gene: TRBD1
clone size: NA
CDR3 DNA: TGTGCCAGCAGCCCTAGGGGACAGGGAACAGATACGCAGTATTTT
CDR3 protein: CASSPRGQGTDTQYF

V gene: TRBV6-5
J gene: TRBJ2-2
D gene: NA
clone size: NA
CDR3 DNA: TGTGCCAGCAGTTACGGTGGGGGGGCGGCTACCGGGGAGCTGTTTTTT
CDR3 protein: CASSYGGGAATGELFF

V gene: TRBV19
J gene: TRBJ1-5
D gene: TRBD1
clone size: NA
CDR3 DNA: TGTGCCAGTAGTAGCACGACAGGGGTCGATTCTTTAGGCAATCAGCCCCAGCATTTT
CDR3 protein: CASSSTTGVDSLGNQPQHF

V gene: TRBV9
J gene: TRBJ1-4
D gene: NA
clone size: NA
CDR3 DNA: TGTGCCAGCAGCGTAGGGCCACAGGGCTCAACTAATGAAAAACTGTTTTTT
CDR3 protein: CASSVGPQGSTNEKLFF

V gene: TRBV12-3/TRBV12-4
J gene: TRBJ1-2
D gene: NA
clone size: NA
CDR3 DNA: TGTGCCAGCAGTGGGGTCAAAGGGGATGGCTACACCTTC
CDR3 protein: CASSGVKGDGYTF

V gene: TRBV3-1/TRBV3-2
J gene: TRBJ2-3
D gene: TRBD2
clone size: NA
CDR3 DNA: TGTGCCAGCAGCCCCCAGCTCGGGACTAGCGCAAATACGCAGTATTTT
CDR3 protein: CASSPQLGTSANTQYF

V gene: TRBV4-1
J gene: TRBJ1-5
D gene: NA
clone size: few
CDR3 DNA: TGCGCCAGCAGCCAAGTCGTGAGTAGCAATCAGCCCCAGCATTTT
CDR3 protein: CASSQVVSSNQPQHF

V gene: TRBV2
J gene: TRBJ1-6
D gene: TRBD1
clone size: NA
CDR3 DNA: TGTGCCAGCGGCAGGACAGGGAATTCACCCCTCCACTTT
CDR3 protein: CASGRTGNSPLHF

V gene: TRBV5-1
J gene: TRBJ1-6
D gene: TRBD1
clone size: few
CDR3 DNA: TGCGCCAGCAGGCGGACAGGGGGAGATGCTTCACCCCTCCACTTT
CDR3 protein: CASRRTGGDASPLHF

V gene: TRBV7-9
J gene: TRBJ2-7
D gene: TRBD1
clone size: NA
CDR3 DNA: TGTGCCAGCAGCTTCACAGGGGGAGGCTACGAGCAGTACTTC
CDR3 protein: CASSFTGGGYEQYF

V gene: TRBV12-3/TRBV12-4
J gene: TRBJ1-2
D gene: NA
clone size: NA
CDR3 DNA: TGTGCCGGCAGTGCTACAGGGTACTATGGCTACACCTTC
CDR3 protein: CAGSATGYYGYTF

V gene: TRBV4-3
J gene: TRBJ1-5
D gene: NA
clone size: NA
CDR3 DNA: TGCGCCAGCAGCCAAGAAGGGGGAGACCAGCCCCAGCATTTT
CDR3 protein: CASSQEGGDQPQHF

V gene: TRBV7-2
J gene: TRBJ2-5
D gene: NA
clone size: NA
CDR3 DNA: TGTGCCAGCAGCCCGAACTCCGAGACCCAGTACTTC
CDR3 protein: CASSPNSETQYF

V gene: TRBV3-1/TRBV3-2
J gene: TRBJ2-1
D gene: TRBD2
clone size: NA
CDR3 DNA: TGTGCCAGCAGCCACGGACTAGCCAGTTTCAATGAGCAGTTCTTC
CDR3 protein: CASSHGLASFNEQFF

V gene: TRBV5-4
J gene: TRBJ2-3
D gene: TRBD2
clone size: NA
CDR3 DNA: TGTGCCAGCAGGAGTACTAGCGGGGAGGCTCCGCAGTATTTT
CDR3 protein: CASRSTSGEAPQYF

V gene: TRBV7-8
J gene: TRBJ2-5
D gene: TRBD2
clone size: NA
CDR3 DNA: TGTGCCAGCAGCTTAGTTACTAGCGGGGCGAAAGAGACCCAGTACTTC
CDR3 protein: CASSLVTSGAKETQYF

V gene: TRBV16
J gene: TRBJ1-4
D gene: NA
clone size: few
CDR3 DNA: TGTGCCAGCAGCCGTGCTAGAGACGGTTTTAATGAAAAACTGTTTTTT
CDR3 protein: CASSRARDGFNEKLFF

V gene: TRBV6-1
J gene: TRBJ1-2
D gene: TRBD1
clone size: NA
CDR3 DNA: TGTGCCAGCAGTGACAGGGGGCTGGGGAACTATGGCTACACCTTC
CDR3 protein: CASSDRGLGNYGYTF

V gene: TRBV20-1
J gene: TRBJ1-2
D gene: NA
clone size: once
CDR3 DNA: TGCAGTGCTACCGGGTTCTATGGCTACACCTTC
CDR3 protein: CSATGFYGYTF

V gene: TRBV7-9
J gene: TRBJ2-1
D gene: TRBD2
clone size: NA
CDR3 DNA: TGTGCCAGCAGCTCCCCAACTAGCGGGGGGGCTACTTACAATGAGCAGTTCTTC
CDR3 protein: CASSSPTSGGATYNEQFF

V gene: TRBV6-2/TRBV6-3
J gene: TRBJ1-2
D gene: NA
clone size: few
CDR3 DNA: TGTGCCAGCAGTTCCCAGGGGTTGGATGGCTACACCTTC
CDR3 protein: CASSSQGLDGYTF

V gene: TRBV4-1
J gene: TRBJ1-1
D gene: TRBD1
clone size: NA
CDR3 DNA: TGCGCCAGCAGCCAACCCCGGGCCGGGACAGGGATGAGCACTGAAGCTTTCTTT
CDR3 protein: CASSQPRAGTGMSTEAFF

V gene: TRBV7-2
J gene: TRBJ1-4
D gene: NA
clone size: NA
CDR3 DNA: TGTGCCAGCAGCCCATGGGAGGGTGGGGATGAAAAACTGTTTTTT
CDR3 protein: CASSPWEGGDEKLFF

V gene: TRBV28
J gene: TRBJ1-2
D gene: NA
clone size: NA
CDR3 DNA: TGTGCCAGCAGTTCCTCCCCTATTAACTATGGCTACACCTTC
CDR3 protein: CASSSSPINYGYTF

V gene: TRBV7-9
J gene: TRBJ2-3
D gene: TRBD1
clone size: once
CDR3 DNA: TGTGCCAGCAGCTTCGTAAGGACAGGGGTCCCACTGCGAGATACGCAGTATTTT
CDR3 protein: CASSFVRTGVPLRDTQYF

V gene: TRBV5-1
J gene: TRBJ1-2
D gene: TRBD1
clone size: NA
CDR3 DNA: TGCGCCAGCAGCGCCGGGGACAGCCCTTACACCTTC
CDR3 protein: CASSAGDSPYTF

V gene: TRBV28
J gene: TRBJ2-7
D gene: NA
clone size: NA
CDR3 DNA: TGTGCCAGCAGTGAGGGATTTTACGAGCAGTACTTC
CDR3 protein: CASSEGFYEQYF

V gene: TRBV19
J gene: TRBJ1-2
D gene: NA
clone size: medium-sized
CDR3 DNA: TGTGCCAGTAGTATATCCCGGACTGGGAACTATGGCTACACCTTC
CDR3 protein: CASSISRTGNYGYTF

V gene: TRBV7-9
J gene: TRBJ2-5
D gene: TRBD2
clone size: NA
CDR3 DNA: TGTGCCAGCAGCTTACGCGGGGGGGCCTGGGAGACCCAGTACTTC
CDR3 protein: CASSLRGGAWETQYF

V gene: TRBV7-9
J gene: TRBJ2-1
D gene: TRBD2
clone size: NA
CDR3 DNA: TGTGCCAGCAGCTGGCCGGTGGGGACTAGCGGGGGGAACAATGAGCAGTTCTTC
CDR3 protein: CASSWPVGTSGGNNEQFF

V gene: TRBV3-1/TRBV3-2
J gene: TRBJ1-2
D gene: NA
clone size: few
CDR3 DNA: TGTGCCAGCAGCCAAGATCAGGCTCCTCGGGGCTACACCTTC
CDR3 protein: CASSQDQAPRGYTF